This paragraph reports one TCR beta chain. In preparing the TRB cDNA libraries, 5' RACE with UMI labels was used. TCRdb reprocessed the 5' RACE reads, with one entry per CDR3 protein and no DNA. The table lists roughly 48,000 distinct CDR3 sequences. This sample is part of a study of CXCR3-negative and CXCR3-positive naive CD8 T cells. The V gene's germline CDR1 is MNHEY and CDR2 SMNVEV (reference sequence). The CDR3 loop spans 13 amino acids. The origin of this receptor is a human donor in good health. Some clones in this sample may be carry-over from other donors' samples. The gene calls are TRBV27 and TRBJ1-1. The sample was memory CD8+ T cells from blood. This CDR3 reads CASSLSTNTEAFF.